This T cell receptor (beta chain) was sequenced during a study of blood T cell repertoires in COVID-19. The CDR3 contains 17 residues. CDR1 and CDR2 from the germline V gene are PRHDT and FYEKMQ (reference sequence). The V end lost 8 bases, the J end lost 4 bases, and 24 bases lay between the germline ends. TCRdb keeps only in-frame clones here, not all; method: immunoSEQ multiplex PCR. The data hold fewer than 180,000 clones, with over 65% observed a single time. The origin of this receptor is a man between 65 and 79 years old with acute or convalescent COVID-19. Sequencing was done on a sample of peripheral blood. The chain couples TRBV13 to TRBJ2-4; a weak D match, TRBD1 (7 bases). This CDR3 is CASGNVQGPGGKNIQYF. DNA of the CDR3: TGTGCCAGCGGTAACGTCCAGGGGCCAGGGGGGAAAAACATTCAGTACTTC.